This TCR beta chain was documented in a study of CD8 T cells in ankylosing spondylitis. Whole-study results and caveats: The authors reported significant enrichment of disease-linked clones in matched ankylosing spondylitis synovial fluid. What appeared characteristic of ankylosing spondylitis blood was a TCR beta motif of about eight highly homologous variants. Some motif variants were previously reported in reactive arthritis synovial fluid and blood.

For TCR beta, libraries came from quantitative 5'-RACE with molecular barcodes. TCRdb called the 5' RACE reads again in MiXCR, with one record for every CDR3 protein. The sample holds 200,000 to 250,000 distinct CDR3 sequences; about 18% are singletons and the top ten take roughly 42%. Looked up from germline, CDR1 is SGHVS and CDR2 is FNYEAQ. V was pared by 0 bases and J by 5 bases, with 13 bases between. The CDR3 runs 15 residues. Notes on this clonotype: Its antigen is as yet unknown.

This TCR was recovered from a male donor with ankylosing spondylitis. This chain joins TRBV7-6 and TRBJ1-2, with a weak D call TRBD1 (5 bases). The sequencing input was blood, either unsorted or a sorted T cell fraction (not recorded which). Here the CDR3 DNA reads TGTGCCAGCAGCTTAGCGCTAGACAGTCCTTATGGCTACACCTTC. Translation: CASSLALDSPYGYTF.